Listed below are T cell receptor beta chains from one sample, sequenced in a study of blood T cell repertoires in COVID-19. TCRdb's table, derived via immunoSEQ multiplex PCR, lists solely in-frame clones and lacks some. The table records roughly 53,000 clones, approximately 80% of them present only once. Sequenced: peripheral blood. The receptors were gathered from a man aged 65-85 years with active or convalescent COVID-19. Both conserved end residues are part of each CDR3. Fields, in order: V gene, J gene, D gene, clone size, CDR3 protein, CDR3 DNA. D genes are given only for firm matches. For some rows the clone size is stated as once, few or many, or as a class when expanded; others skip it.

v_call: TRBV12-3/TRBV12-4
j_call: TRBJ1-4
d_call: TRBD1
clone_size: NA
cdr3_aa: CASSLRGQEKLFF
cdr3_nt: TGTGCCAGCAGTTTAAGGGGGCAGGAAAAACTGTTTTTT

v_call: TRBV7-6
j_call: TRBJ1-6
d_call: NA
clone_size: NA
cdr3_aa: CASSQKIGRQGNSPLHF
cdr3_nt: TGTGCCAGCAGCCAAAAGATCGGACGGCAGGGCAATTCACCCCTCCACTTT

v_call: TRBV7-8
j_call: TRBJ2-7
d_call: NA
clone_size: few
cdr3_aa: CASSPDPIARRDSSYEQYF
cdr3_nt: TGTGCCAGCAGCCCTGATCCAATAGCCCGGCGGGACAGCTCCTACGAGCAGTACTTC

v_call: TRBV7-3
j_call: TRBJ1-6
d_call: NA
clone_size: NA
cdr3_aa: CASSLIGNRDGGSPLHF
cdr3_nt: TGTGCCAGCAGCTTAATAGGGAACAGGGACGGTGGTTCACCCCTCCACTTT

v_call: TRBV19
j_call: TRBJ1-2
d_call: NA
clone_size: NA
cdr3_aa: CASSISADNYGYTF
cdr3_nt: TGTGCCAGTAGTATAAGTGCGGATAACTATGGCTACACCTTC

v_call: TRBV7-2
j_call: TRBJ2-5
d_call: NA
clone_size: NA
cdr3_aa: CASSSIGLQETQYF
cdr3_nt: TGTGCCAGCAGCTCCATTGGACTGCAAGAGACCCAGTACTTC

v_call: TRBV18
j_call: TRBJ2-7
d_call: NA
clone_size: NA
cdr3_aa: CASSPGRQGNEQYF
cdr3_nt: TGTGCCAGCTCACCAGGGCGCCAGGGGAACGAGCAGTACTTC

v_call: TRBV7-2
j_call: TRBJ1-6
d_call: TRBD1
clone_size: NA
cdr3_aa: CATGQYNSPLHF
cdr3_nt: TGTGCCACGGGACAGTATAATTCACCCCTCCACTTT

v_call: TRBV24-1
j_call: TRBJ2-3
d_call: NA
clone_size: NA
cdr3_aa: CATSGVAEIHTDTQYF
cdr3_nt: TGTGCCACCAGTGGAGTAGCGGAGATTCACACAGATACGCAGTATTTT

v_call: TRBV9
j_call: TRBJ2-1
d_call: NA
clone_size: NA
cdr3_aa: CASSVEDYGSYNEQFF
cdr3_nt: TGTGCCAGCAGCGTAGAAGACTACGGCTCCTACAATGAGCAGTTCTTC

v_call: TRBV5-5
j_call: TRBJ1-1
d_call: NA
clone_size: NA
cdr3_aa: CASSLGQLMNTEAFF
cdr3_nt: TGTGCCAGCAGCTTGGGACAGCTCATGAACACTGAAGCTTTCTTT

v_call: TRBV30
j_call: TRBJ2-7
d_call: TRBD1
clone_size: NA
cdr3_aa: CAWSSWGQGEQYF
cdr3_nt: TGTGCCTGGAGTTCCTGGGGACAGGGCGAGCAGTACTTC

v_call: TRBV30
j_call: TRBJ1-1
d_call: NA
clone_size: few
cdr3_aa: CAWSVPGVLNTEAFF
cdr3_nt: TGTGCCTGGAGTGTTCCAGGGGTTCTGAACACTGAAGCTTTCTTT

v_call: TRBV19
j_call: TRBJ2-6
d_call: NA
clone_size: NA
cdr3_aa: CASSGAGRGPGANVLTF
cdr3_nt: TGTGCCAGTAGTGGGGCGGGACGGGGACCTGGGGCCAACGTCCTGACTTTC

v_call: TRBV4-2
j_call: TRBJ2-7
d_call: NA
clone_size: NA
cdr3_aa: CASSPPASAVEQYF
cdr3_nt: TGTGCCAGCAGCCCGCCGGCTAGCGCCGTAGAGCAGTACTTC

v_call: TRBV25-1
j_call: TRBJ2-4
d_call: TRBD2
clone_size: once
cdr3_aa: CASSGSPLLAGVKNIQYF
cdr3_nt: TGTGCCAGCAGTGGATCTCCCTTACTAGCGGGAGTCAAAAACATTCAGTACTTC

v_call: TRBV7-6
j_call: TRBJ2-7
d_call: TRBD2
clone_size: NA
cdr3_aa: CASSPKSGRPYEQYF
cdr3_nt: TGTGCCAGCAGCCCGAAGAGCGGGAGGCCCTACGAGCAGTACTTC

v_call: TRBV5-1
j_call: TRBJ2-1
d_call: TRBD1
clone_size: once
cdr3_aa: CASSLTPGQAQDEQFF
cdr3_nt: TGCGCCAGCAGCTTGACACCGGGACAGGCTCAGGATGAGCAGTTCTTC

v_call: TRBV7-9
j_call: TRBJ1-1
d_call: NA
clone_size: NA
cdr3_aa: CASSMGRGSTEAFF
cdr3_nt: TGTGCCAGCAGCATGGGGCGGGGGTCCACTGAAGCTTTCTTT

v_call: TRBV6-2/TRBV6-3
j_call: TRBJ1-3
d_call: NA
clone_size: few
cdr3_aa: CASSRWSSGNTIYF
cdr3_nt: TGTGCCAGCAGTCGATGGAGCTCTGGAAACACCATATATTTT

v_call: TRBV11-2
j_call: TRBJ1-3
d_call: NA
clone_size: NA
cdr3_aa: CASSLIMRAGVRNTIYF
cdr3_nt: TGTGCCAGCAGCTTAATAATGAGGGCAGGCGTCAGAAACACCATATATTTT

v_call: TRBV6-1
j_call: TRBJ2-2
d_call: NA
clone_size: NA
cdr3_aa: CASSDGNTGELFF
cdr3_nt: TGTGCCAGCAGTGATGGCAACACCGGGGAGCTGTTTTTT